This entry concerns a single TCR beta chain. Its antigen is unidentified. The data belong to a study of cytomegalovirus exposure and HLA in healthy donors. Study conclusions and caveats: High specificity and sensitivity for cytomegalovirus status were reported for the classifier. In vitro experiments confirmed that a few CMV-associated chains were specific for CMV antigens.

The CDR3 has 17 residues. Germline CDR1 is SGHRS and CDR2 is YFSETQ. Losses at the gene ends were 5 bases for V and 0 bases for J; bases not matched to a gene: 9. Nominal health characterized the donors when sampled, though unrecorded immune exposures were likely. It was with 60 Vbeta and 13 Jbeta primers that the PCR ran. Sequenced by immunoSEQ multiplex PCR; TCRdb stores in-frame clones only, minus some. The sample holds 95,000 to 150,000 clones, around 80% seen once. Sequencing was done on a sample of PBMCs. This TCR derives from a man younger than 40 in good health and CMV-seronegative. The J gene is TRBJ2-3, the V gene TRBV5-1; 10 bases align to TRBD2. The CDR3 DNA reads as TGCGCCAGCAGAATACTAGCGGGAACGACTAGCACAGATACGCAGTATTTT. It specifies CASRILAGTTSTDTQYF. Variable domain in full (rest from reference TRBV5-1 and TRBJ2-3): KAGVTQTPRYLIKTRGQQVTLSCSPISGHRSVSWYQQTPGQGLQFLFEYFSETQRNKGNFPGRFSGRQFSNSRSEMNVSTLELGDSALYLCASRILAGTTSTDTQYFGPGTRLTVL.